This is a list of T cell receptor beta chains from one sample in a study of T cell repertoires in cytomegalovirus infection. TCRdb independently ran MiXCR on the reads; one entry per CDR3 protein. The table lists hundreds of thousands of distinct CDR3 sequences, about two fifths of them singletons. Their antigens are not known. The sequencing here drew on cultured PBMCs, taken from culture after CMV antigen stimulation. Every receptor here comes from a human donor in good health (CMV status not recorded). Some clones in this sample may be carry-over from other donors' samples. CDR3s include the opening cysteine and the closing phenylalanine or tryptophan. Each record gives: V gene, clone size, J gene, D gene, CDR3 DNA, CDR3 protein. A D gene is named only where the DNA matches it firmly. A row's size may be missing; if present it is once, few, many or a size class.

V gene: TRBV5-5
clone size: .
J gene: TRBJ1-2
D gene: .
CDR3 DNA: TGTGCCAGCAGCTTGGGGATTCCCGAGGGCTACACCTTC
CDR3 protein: CASSLGIPEGYTF

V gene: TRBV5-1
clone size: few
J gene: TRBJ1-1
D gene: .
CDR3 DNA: TGCGCCAGCAGCACGGACTCTGGGTACACTGAAGCTTTCTTT
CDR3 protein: CASSTDSGYTEAFF

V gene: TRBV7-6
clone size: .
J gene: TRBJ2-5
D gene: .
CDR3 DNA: TGTGCCAGCAGCCGAGGGGCCCGGGTGACCCAGTACTTC
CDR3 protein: CASSRGARVTQYF

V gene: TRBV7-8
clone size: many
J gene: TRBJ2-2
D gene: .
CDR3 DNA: TGTGCCAGCAGCTTAGCGGGGGCCGGGGAGCTGTTTTTT
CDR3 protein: CASSLAGAGELFF

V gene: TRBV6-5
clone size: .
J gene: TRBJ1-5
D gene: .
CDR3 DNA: TGTGCCAGCAGCTCCCACTTCGGTCAGCCCCAGCATTTT
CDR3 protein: CASSSHFGQPQHF

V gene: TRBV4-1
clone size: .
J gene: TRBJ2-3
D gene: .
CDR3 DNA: TGCGCCAGCAGCCAAGACCCCTCTCTAGCGCTTAGCACAGATACGCAGTATTTT
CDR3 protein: CASSQDPSLALSTDTQYF

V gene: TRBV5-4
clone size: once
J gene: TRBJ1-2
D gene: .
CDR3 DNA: TGTGCCAGCAGCTTAGTTGCGGACCGATATGGCTACACCTTC
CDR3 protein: CASSLVADRYGYTF

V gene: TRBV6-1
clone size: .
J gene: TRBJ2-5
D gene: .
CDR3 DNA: TGTGCCAGCAGTGAAGGGGGCTGGGAGACCCAGTACTTC
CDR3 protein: CASSEGGWETQYF

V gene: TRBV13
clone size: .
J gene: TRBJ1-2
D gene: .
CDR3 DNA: TGTGCCAGCAGCTTAACACCGGAGAACTATGGCTACACCTTC
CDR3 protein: CASSLTPENYGYTF

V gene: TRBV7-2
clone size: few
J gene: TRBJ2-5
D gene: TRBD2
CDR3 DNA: TGTGCCAGCACTGGGGGGGTCCAAGAGACCCAGTACTTC
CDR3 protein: CASTGGVQETQYF

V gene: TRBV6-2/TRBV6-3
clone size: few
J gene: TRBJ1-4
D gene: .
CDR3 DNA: TGTGCCAGCAGTTACTCGAAATGGAAGGGCTCCAATGAAAAACTGTTTTTT
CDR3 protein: CASSYSKWKGSNEKLFF

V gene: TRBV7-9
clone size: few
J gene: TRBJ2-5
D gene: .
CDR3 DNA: TGTGCCAGCAGCTCTCGGGGGGCAGGGGAGACCCAGTACTTC
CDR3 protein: CASSSRGAGETQYF

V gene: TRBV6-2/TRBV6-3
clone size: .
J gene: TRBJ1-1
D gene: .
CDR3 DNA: TGTGCCAGCAGTTACTCGATGGACGGAATTGAAGCTTTCTTT
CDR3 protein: CASSYSMDGIEAFF

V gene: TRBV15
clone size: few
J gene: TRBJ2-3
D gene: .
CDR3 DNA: TGTGCCACCAGCTTACAACCTCACACAGATACGCAGTATTTT
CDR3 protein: CATSLQPHTDTQYF